Listed below are T cell receptor beta chains from one sample, sequenced in a study of blood T cell repertoires in COVID-19. Data came from immunoSEQ multiplex PCR; TCRdb stores just in-frame clones and leaves some out. The repertoire has some 200,000 clones, roughly 79% of them found once; the top ten carry more than 8.5%. Sequencing input: PBMCs or T cells enriched from blood (not recorded which). The receptors were gathered from a woman in her forties or fifties with acute COVID-19. Each CDR3 is given with its conserved first and last residue. Not every row has a clone size; where given, it reads once, few, many or a size class.

v_gene | abundance | CDR3aa
TRBV28 | . | CASSLRGTEAFF
TRBV5-5 | . | CASSSSATRDIQYF
TRBV9 | . | CASSKGQGALETQYF
TRBV7-9 | . | CASSQGFLEKLFF
TRBV28 | . | CASSRPAGGYEQYF
TRBV28 | . | CASMRDRVSQPQHF
TRBV6-6 | . | CATMGGGHEQYF
TRBV5-5 | few | CASTRQGATGELFF
TRBV19 | . | CASTLGNTIYF
TRBV19 | . | CASSPERLVRTGELFF
TRBV6-5 | . | CASRRPGTESTQYF
TRBV6-5 | . | CASSGTPVTYEQYF
TRBV4-3 | . | CASSQPTRSYNEQFF
TRBV3-1/TRBV3-2 | . | CASSQDFRDRVDTEAFF
TRBV15 | . | CATSVLDIGTGELFF
TRBV28 | . | CASSLPARGNSYNEQFF
TRBV7-9 | . | CASSFSRGNQPQHF
TRBV6-5 | . | CASSYSGGVYGYTF
TRBV20-1 | . | CSASSGSSYEQYF
TRBV19 | . | CASSNRQVWDEQYF
TRBV4-3 | . | CASSVDRGSNQPQHF
TRBV19 | . | CASKGEGPYEQYF
TRBV29-1 | . | CSVTSGPDTQYF
TRBV27 | . | CASSLQDLHTDTQYF
TRBV5-4 | few | CASSLASGRYNEQFF
TRBV28 | once | CASSERTGGGHTEAFF
TRBV19 | . | CAGGQGGSNQPQHF
TRBV5-1 | . | CASSLAQGTISPLHF
TRBV9 | . | CASSVVGSSYEQYF
TRBV7-2 | few | CASSRSGGGTEAFF
TRBV6-5 | . | CASSFLGGPNQPQHF
TRBV7-3 | many | CASSWRLRTDHQPQHF
TRBV6-5 | once | CASSYRQASNQPQHF
TRBV3-1/TRBV3-2 | . | CASSVRRLAYEQYF
TRBV6-6 | . | CASSYAQTGANVLTF
TRBV7-3 | . | CASRLAGGPTGELFF